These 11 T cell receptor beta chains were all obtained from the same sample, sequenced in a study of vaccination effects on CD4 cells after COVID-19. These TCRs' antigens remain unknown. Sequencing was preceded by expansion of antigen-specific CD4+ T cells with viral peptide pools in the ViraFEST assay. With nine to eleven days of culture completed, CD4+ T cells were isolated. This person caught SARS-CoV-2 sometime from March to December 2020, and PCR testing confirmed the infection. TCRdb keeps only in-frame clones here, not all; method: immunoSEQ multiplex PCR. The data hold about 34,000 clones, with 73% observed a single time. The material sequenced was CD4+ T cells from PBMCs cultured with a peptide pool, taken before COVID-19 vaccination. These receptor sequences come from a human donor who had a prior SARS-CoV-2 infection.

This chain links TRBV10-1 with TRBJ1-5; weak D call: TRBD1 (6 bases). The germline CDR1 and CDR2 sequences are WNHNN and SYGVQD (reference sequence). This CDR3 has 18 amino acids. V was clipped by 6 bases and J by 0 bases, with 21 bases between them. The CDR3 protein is CASRVIHRVAYSNQPQHF. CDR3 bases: TGCGCCAGCAGGGTAATTCACAGGGTTGCCTATAGCAATCAGCCCCAGCATTTT.

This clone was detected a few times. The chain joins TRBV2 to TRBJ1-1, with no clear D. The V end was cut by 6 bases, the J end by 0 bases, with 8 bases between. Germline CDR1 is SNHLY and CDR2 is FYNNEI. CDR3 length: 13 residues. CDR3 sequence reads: CASSPEMNTEAFF. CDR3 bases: TGTGCCAGCAGCCCCGAAATGAACACTGAAGCTTTCTTT.

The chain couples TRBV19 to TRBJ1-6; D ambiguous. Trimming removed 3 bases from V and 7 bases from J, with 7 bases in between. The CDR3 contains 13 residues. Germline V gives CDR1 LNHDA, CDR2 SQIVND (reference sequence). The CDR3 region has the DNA TGTGCCAGTAGTATTGAGGACAATTCACCCCTCCACTTT. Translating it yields CASSIEDNSPLHF.

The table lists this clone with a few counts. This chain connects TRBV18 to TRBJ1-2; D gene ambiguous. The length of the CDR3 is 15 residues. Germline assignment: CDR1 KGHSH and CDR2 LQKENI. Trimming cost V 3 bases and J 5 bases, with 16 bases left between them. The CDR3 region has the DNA TGTGCCAGCTCACCTAGGTCAGCGGCAACTTATGGCTACACCTTC. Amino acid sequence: CASSPRSAATYGYTF.

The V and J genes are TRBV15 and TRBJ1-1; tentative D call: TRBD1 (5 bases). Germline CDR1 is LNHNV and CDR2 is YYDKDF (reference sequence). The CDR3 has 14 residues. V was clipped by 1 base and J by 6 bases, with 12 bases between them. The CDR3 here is CATSRVPRGAEAFF. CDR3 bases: TGTGCCACCAGCAGAGTGCCACGGGGGGCTGAAGCTTTCTTT. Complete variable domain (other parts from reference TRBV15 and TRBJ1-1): DAMVIQNPRYQVTQFGKPVTLSCSQTLNHNVMYWYQQKSSQAPKLLFHYYDKDFNNEADTPDNFQSRRPNTSFCFLDIRSPGLGDTAMYLCATSRVPRGAEAFFGQGTRLTVV.

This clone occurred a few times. This CDR3 is CASSQLLTDTQYF. The CDR3 DNA reads TGTGCCAGCAGCCAACTCCTCACAGATACGCAGTATTTT. The chain couples TRBV3-1 (or the pseudogene TRBV3-2) to TRBJ2-3; D unresolved. CDR1 LGHDT and CDR2 YNNKEL come from the germline V gene (reference sequence). This CDR3 spans 13 amino acids. The germline V and J ends were trimmed by 2 bases and 2 bases, with 5 bases remaining between them.

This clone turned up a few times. CDR3 DNA sequence: TGCGCCAGCAGCTTGGGACAGTGGGACACCGGGGAGCTGTTTTTT. It specifies CASSLGQWDTGELFF. The genes are TRBV5-1 and TRBJ2-2; the D gene is possibly TRBD1 (5 bases). The germline V gene encodes CDR1 SGHRS and CDR2 YFSETQ. V was clipped by 0 bases and J by 3 bases, with 9 bases between them. This CDR3 has 15 residues.

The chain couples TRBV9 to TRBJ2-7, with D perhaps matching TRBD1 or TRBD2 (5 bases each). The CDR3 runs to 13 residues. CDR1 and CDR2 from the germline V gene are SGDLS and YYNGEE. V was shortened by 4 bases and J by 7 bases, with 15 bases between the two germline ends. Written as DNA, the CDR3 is TGTGCCAGCAGCCCGGGGCAGTTACTGGAGCAGTACTTC. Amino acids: CASSPGQLLEQYF.

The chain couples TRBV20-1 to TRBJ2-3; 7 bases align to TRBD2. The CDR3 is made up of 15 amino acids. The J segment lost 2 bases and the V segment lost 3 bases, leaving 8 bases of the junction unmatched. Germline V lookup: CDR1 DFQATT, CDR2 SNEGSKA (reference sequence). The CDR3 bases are TGCAGTGCTAGTAACCCGGGACTATTCACAGATACGCAGTATTTT. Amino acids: CSASNPGLFTDTQYF.

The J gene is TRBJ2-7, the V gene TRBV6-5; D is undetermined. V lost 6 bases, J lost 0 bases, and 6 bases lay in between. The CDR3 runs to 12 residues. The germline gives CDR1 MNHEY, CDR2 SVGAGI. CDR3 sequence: CASRTNSYEQYF. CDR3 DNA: TGTGCCAGCAGGACAAACTCCTACGAGCAGTACTTC.

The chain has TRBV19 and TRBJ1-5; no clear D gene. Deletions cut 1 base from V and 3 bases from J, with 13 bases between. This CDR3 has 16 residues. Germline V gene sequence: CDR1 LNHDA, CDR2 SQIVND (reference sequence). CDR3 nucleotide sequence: TGTGCCAGTAGTATAGTCCCAGTATATAACAATCAGCCCCAGCATTTT. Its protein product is CASSIVPVYNNQPQHF.